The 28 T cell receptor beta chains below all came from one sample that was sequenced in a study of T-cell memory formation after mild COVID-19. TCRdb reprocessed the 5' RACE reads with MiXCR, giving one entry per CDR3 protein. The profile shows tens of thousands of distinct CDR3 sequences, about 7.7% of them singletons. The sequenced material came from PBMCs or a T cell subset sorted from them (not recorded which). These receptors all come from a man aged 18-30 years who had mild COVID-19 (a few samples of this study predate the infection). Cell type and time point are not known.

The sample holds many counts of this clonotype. CDR3 DNA sequence: TGTGCCAGCAGTGTAGGGTCGGATCAGCCCCAGCATTTT. It encodes CASSVGSDQPQHF. J is TRBJ1-5 and V is TRBV2, with no clear D. Between the trimmed V and J ends, which lost 4 bases and 5 bases, there was a span of 9 bases. CDR1 SNHLY and CDR2 FYNNEI come from the germline V gene. The CDR3 extends over 13 amino acids.

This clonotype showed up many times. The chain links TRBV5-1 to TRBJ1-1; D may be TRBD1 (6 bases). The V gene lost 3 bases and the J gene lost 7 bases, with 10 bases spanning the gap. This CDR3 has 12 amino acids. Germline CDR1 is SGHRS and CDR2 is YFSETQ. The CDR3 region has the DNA TGCGCCAGCAGCTCCGGGGGCAGTGAAGCTTTCTTT. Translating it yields CASSSGGSEAFF. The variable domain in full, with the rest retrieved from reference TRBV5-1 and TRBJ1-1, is KAGVTQTPRYLIKTRGQQVTLSCSPISGHRSVSWYQQTPGQGLQFLFEYFSETQRNKGNFPGRFSGRQFSNSRSEMNVSTLELGDSALYLCASSSGGSEAFFGQGTRLTVV.

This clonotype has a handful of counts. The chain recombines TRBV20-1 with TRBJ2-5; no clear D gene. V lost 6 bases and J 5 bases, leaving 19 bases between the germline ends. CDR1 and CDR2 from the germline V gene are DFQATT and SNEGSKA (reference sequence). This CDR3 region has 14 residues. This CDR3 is CSAQDVSIRETQYF. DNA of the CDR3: TGCAGTGCCCAGGACGTGTCAATTCGCGAGACCCAGTACTTC.

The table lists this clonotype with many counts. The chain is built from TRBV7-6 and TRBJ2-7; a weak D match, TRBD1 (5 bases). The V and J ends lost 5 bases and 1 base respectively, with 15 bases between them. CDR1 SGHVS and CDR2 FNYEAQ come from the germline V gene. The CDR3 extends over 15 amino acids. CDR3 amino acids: CASSPTPGNSYEQYF. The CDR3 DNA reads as TGTGCCAGCAGCCCCACACCAGGGAATTCCTACGAGCAGTACTTC.

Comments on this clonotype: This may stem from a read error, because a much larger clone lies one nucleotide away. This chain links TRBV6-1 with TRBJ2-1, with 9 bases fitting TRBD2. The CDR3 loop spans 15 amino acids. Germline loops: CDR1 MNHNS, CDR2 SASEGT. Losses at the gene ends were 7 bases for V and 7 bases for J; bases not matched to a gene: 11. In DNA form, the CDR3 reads TGTGCCAGCATGTGGACTAGCGTGGTGGGAAATGAGCAGTTCTTC. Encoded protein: CASMWTSVVGNEQFF.

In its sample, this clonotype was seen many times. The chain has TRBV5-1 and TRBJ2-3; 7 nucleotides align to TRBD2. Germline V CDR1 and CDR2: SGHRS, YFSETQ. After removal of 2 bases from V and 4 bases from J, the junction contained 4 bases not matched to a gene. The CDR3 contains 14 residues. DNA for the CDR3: TGCGCCAGCAGCTTCCAAGCGGGGCCAGATACGCAGTATTTT. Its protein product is CASSFQAGPDTQYF.

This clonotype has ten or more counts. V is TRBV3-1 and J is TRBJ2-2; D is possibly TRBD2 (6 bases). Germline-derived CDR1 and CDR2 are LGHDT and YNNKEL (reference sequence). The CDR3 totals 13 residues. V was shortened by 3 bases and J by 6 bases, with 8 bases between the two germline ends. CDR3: CASSHRDSGELFF. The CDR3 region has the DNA TGTGCCAGCAGCCATAGGGACTCCGGGGAGCTGTTTTTT.

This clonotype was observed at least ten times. As DNA, the CDR3 is TGTGCCAGCAGTTTCGGACAGTATAGCAATCAGCCCCAGCATTTT. Encoded protein: CASSFGQYSNQPQHF. The V gene is TRBV12-3 or TRBV12-4, the J gene TRBJ1-5, with D perhaps TRBD1 (6 bases). V dropped 3 bases and J dropped 0 bases, with 9 bases sitting between them. The CDR3 is 15 amino acids.

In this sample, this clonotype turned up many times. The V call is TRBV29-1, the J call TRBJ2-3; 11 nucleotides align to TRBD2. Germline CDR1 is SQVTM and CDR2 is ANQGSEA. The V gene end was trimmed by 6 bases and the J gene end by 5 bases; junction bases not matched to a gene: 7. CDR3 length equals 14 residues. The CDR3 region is CSVIAGGPGDTQYF. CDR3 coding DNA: TGCAGCGTAATAGCGGGGGGGCCGGGAGATACGCAGTATTTT.

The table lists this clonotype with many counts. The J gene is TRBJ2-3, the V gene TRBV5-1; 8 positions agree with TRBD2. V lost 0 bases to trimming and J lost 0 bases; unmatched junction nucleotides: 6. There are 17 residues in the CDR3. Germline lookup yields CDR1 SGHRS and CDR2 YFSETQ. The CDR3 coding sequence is TGCGCCAGCAGCTTGGGGATTAGCGGGAAAAGCACAGATACGCAGTATTTT. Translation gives CASSLGISGKSTDTQYF. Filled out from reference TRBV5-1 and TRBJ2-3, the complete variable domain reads KAGVTQTPRYLIKTRGQQVTLSCSPISGHRSVSWYQQTPGQGLQFLFEYFSETQRNKGNFPGRFSGRQFSNSRSEMNVSTLELGDSALYLCASSLGISGKSTDTQYFGPGTRLTVL.

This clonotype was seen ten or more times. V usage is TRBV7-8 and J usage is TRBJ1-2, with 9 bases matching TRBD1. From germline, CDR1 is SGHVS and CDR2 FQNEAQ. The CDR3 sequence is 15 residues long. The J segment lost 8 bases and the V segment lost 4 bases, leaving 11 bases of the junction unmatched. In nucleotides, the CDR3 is TGTGCCAGCAGCTCAGGGGACAGGGCTAGTTACGGCTACACCTTC. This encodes CASSSGDRASYGYTF.

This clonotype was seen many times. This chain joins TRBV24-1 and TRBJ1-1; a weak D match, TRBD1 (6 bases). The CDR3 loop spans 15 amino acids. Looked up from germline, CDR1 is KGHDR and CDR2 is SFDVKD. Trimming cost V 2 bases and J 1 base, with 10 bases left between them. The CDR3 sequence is CATSDSQGQNTEAFF. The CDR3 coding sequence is TGTGCCACCAGTGATTCACAGGGCCAGAACACTGAAGCTTTCTTT.

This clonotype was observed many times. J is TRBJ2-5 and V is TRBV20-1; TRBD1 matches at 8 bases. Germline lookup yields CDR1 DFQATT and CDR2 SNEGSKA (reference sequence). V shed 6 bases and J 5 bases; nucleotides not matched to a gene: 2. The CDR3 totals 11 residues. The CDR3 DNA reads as TGCAGTGCGCCAGGGGGCGAGACCCAGTACTTC. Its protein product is CSAPGGETQYF.

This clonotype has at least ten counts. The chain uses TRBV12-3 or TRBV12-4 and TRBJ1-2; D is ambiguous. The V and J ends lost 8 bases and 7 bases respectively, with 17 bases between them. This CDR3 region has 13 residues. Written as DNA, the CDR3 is TGTGCCAGCTCGGCAGGCTGGAGCGGTGGCTACACCTTC. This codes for CASSAGWSGGYTF.

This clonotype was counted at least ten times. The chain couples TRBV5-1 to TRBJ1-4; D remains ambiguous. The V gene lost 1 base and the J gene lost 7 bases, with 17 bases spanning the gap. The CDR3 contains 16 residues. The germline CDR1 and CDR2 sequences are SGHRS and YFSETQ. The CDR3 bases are TGCGCCAGCAGCTTGCAGCCGATCCTAATTGGTGAAAAACTGTTTTTT. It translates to CASSLQPILIGEKLFF.

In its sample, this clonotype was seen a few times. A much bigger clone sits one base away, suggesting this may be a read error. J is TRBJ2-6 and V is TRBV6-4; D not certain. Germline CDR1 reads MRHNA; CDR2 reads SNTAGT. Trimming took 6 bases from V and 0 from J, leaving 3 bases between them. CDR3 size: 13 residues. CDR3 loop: CASSSSGANVLTF. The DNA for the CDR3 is TGTGCCAGCAGCTCCTCTGGGGCCAACGTCCTGACTTTC.

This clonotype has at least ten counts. CDR3 nucleotide sequence: TGTGCCAGCAGCTTACAGGGAGATGGCTACACCTTC. It encodes CASSLQGDGYTF. The V call is TRBV7-9, the J call TRBJ1-2; tentatively, D is TRBD1 (5 bases). The CDR3 is 12 amino acids. Germline lookup yields CDR1 SEHNR and CDR2 FQNEAQ (reference sequence). V was cut by 2 bases and J by 6 bases, with 7 bases left in between. Combining the CDR3 with reference TRBV7-9 and TRBJ1-2 gives the whole variable domain DTGVSQNPRHKITKRGQNVTFRCDPISEHNRLYWYRQTLGQGPEFLTYFQNEAQLEKSRLLSDRFSAERPKGSFSTLEIQRTEQGDSAMYLCASSLQGDGYTFGSGTRLTVV.

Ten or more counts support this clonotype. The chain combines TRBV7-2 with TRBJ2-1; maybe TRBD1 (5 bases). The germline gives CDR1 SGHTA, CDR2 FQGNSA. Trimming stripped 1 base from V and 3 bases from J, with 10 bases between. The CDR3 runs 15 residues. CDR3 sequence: CASSLDFTGYNEQFF. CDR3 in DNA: TGTGCCAGCAGCTTAGATTTCACAGGCTACAATGAGCAGTTCTTC.

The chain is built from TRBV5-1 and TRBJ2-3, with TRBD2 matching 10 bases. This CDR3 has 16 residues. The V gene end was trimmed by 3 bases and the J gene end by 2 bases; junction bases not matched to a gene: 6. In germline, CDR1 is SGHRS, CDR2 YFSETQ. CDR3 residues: CASSSGTSGTTDTQYF. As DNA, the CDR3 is TGCGCCAGCAGCTCCGGCACTAGCGGGACCACAGATACGCAGTATTTT.

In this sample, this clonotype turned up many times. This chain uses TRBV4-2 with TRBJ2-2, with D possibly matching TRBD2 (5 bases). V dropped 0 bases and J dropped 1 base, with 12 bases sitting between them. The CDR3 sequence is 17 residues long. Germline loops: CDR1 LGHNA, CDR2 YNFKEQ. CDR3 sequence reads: CASSQEVLGGNTGELFF. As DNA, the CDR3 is TGTGCCAGCAGCCAAGAAGTTTTAGGAGGGAACACCGGGGAGCTGTTTTTT.

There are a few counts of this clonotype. In DNA, the CDR3 is TGCGCCAGCAGACCAGGGGGCGCCTCTGGGGCCAACGTCCTGACTTTC. This encodes CASRPGGASGANVLTF. The V and J genes are TRBV5-1 and TRBJ2-6; 8 bases fit TRBD1. The J segment lost 0 bases and the V segment lost 5 bases, leaving 4 bases of the junction unmatched. This CDR3 is 16 amino acids long. Germline lookup yields CDR1 SGHRS and CDR2 YFSETQ.

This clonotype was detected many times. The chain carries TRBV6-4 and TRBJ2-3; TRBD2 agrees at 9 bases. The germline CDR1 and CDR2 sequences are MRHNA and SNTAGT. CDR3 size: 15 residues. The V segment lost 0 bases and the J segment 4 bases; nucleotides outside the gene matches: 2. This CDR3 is CASSDSGGGADTQYF. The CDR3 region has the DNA TGTGCCAGCAGTGACTCAGGCGGGGGGGCAGATACGCAGTATTTT.

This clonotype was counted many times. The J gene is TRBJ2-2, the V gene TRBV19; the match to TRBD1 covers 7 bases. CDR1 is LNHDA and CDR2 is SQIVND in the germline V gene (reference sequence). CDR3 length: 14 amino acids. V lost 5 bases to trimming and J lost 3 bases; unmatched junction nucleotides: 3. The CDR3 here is CASSQGDDTGELFF. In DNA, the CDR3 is TGTGCCAGTAGTCAGGGGGACGACACCGGGGAGCTGTTTTTT.

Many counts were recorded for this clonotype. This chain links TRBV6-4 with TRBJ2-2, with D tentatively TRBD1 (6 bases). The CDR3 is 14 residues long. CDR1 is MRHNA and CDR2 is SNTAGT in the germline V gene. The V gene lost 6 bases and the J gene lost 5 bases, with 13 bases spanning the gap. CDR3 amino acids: CASSLGQSTGELFF. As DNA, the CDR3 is TGTGCCAGCAGCCTCGGACAGTCAACCGGGGAGCTGTTTTTT.

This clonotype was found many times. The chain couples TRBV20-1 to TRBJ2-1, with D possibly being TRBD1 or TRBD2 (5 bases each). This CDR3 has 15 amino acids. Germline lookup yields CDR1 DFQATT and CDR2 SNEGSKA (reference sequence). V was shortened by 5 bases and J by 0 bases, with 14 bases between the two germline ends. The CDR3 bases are TGCAGTGCTGGGGCGGAAGGGAGCTCCTACAATGAGCAGTTCTTC. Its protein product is CSAGAEGSSYNEQFF.

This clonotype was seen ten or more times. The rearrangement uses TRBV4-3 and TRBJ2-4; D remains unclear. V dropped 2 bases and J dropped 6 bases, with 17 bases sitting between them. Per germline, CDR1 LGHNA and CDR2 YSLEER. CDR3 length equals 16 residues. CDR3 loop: CASSQTATVGVNIQYF. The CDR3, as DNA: TGCGCCAGCAGCCAAACCGCTACAGTAGGTGTAAACATTCAGTACTTC.

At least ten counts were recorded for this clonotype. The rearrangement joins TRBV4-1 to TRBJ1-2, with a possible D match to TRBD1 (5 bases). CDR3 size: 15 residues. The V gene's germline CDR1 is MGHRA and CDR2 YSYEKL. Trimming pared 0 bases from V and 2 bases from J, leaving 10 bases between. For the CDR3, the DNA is TGCGCCAGCAGCCAAGATCCCGCAGGGAACTATGGCTACACCTTC. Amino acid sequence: CASSQDPAGNYGYTF.

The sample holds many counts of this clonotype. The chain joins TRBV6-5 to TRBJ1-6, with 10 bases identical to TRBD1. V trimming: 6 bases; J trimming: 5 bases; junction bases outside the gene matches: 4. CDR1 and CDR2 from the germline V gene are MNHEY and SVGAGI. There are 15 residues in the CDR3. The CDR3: CASRPGQGNNSPLHF. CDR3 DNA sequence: TGTGCCAGCAGGCCGGGACAGGGGAATAATTCACCCCTCCACTTT.